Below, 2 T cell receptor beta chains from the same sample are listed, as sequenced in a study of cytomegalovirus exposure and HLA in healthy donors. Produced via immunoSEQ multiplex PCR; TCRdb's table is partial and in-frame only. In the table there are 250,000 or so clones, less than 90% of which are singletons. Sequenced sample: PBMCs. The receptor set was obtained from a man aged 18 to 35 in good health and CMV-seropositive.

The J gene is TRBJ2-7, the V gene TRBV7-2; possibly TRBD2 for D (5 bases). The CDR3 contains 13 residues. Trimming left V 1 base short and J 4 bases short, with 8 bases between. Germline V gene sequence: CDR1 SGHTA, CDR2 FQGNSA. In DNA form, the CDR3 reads TGTGCCAGCAGCTTAGGGAGGTTTTACGAGCAGTACTTC. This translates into CASSLGRFYEQYF. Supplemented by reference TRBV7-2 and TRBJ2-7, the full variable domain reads GAGVSQSPSNKVTEKGKDVELRCDPISGHTALYWYRQSLGQGLEFLIYFQGNSAPDKSGLPSDRFSAERTGGSVSTLTIQRTQQEDSAVYLCASSLGRFYEQYFGPGTRLTVT.

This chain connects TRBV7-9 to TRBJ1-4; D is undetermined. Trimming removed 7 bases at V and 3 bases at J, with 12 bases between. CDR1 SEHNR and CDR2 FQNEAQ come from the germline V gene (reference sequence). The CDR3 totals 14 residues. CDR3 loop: CASMRSSPNEKLFF. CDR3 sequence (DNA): TGTGCCAGCATGCGGAGTAGCCCTAATGAAAAACTGTTTTTT.